This is a list of T cell receptor beta chains from one sample in a study of cytomegalovirus exposure and HLA in healthy donors. Profiled with immunoSEQ multiplex PCR; TCRdb holds only in-frame clones, not every one. The sample lists under 200,000 clones; roughly 90% were seen once. The sequencing sample was made of PBMCs. Every receptor here comes from a woman between 18 and 30 years old in good health and CMV-seronegative. Each CDR3 is given with its conserved first and last residue. D genes are given only for firm matches.

v_gene	len	d_gene	j_gene	CDR3nt	CDR3aa
TRBV19	16	TRBD1	TRBJ1-2	TGTGCCAGTAGCTACTCTTTGGGACAGCCTAACTATGGCTACACCTTC	CASSYSLGQPNYGYTF
TRBV6-1	12	TRBD1	TRBJ1-1	TGTGCCAGCGGACAGGGAGTCACTGAAGCTTTCTTT	CASGQGVTEAFF
TRBV27	16	.	TRBJ2-1	TGTGCCAGCAGTTTGGCGACTAGAGGATCCCTCAATGAGCAGTTCTTC	CASSLATRGSLNEQFF
TRBV7-9	13	.	TRBJ2-3	TGTGCCAGCAGCCCTCGACAGACAGATACGCAGTATTTT	CASSPRQTDTQYF
TRBV5-4	15	.	TRBJ2-7	TGTGCCAGCAGCTTTTCGGCGGAAAGCTCCTACGAGCAGTACTTC	CASSFSAESSYEQYF
TRBV9	13	.	TRBJ2-2	TGTGCCAGCAAGTACAGGGAAGCCGGGGAGCTGTTTTTT	CASKYREAGELFF
TRBV5-1	16	TRBD2	TRBJ2-1	TGCGCCAGCAGTCGGACTAGCGGGGGGGCCCAGGGTGAGCAGTTCTTC	CASSRTSGGAQGEQFF
TRBV27	14	.	TRBJ1-1	TGTGCCAGCAGTATTCAGGGAAGGAACACTGAAGCTTTCTTT	CASSIQGRNTEAFF
TRBV4-1	13	.	TRBJ1-1	TGCGCCAGCAGCCAAGGTTGGAGGACTGAAGCTTTCTTT	CASSQGWRTEAFF
TRBV10-1	14	.	TRBJ2-3	TGCGCCAGCAAAGGTCCAGGGAGCACAGATACGCAGTATTTT	CASKGPGSTDTQYF